The next 24 T cell receptor beta chains were all read from a single sample in a study of monozygotic twins with inflammatory bowel disease. TCRdb reprocessed the 5' RACE reads; each CDR3 protein has one entry and no DNA is given. Listed are over 150,000 distinct CDR3 sequences; 2.4% falls within the top ten. Sequencing was done on a sample of blood. Every receptor here comes from a human donor with ulcerative colitis or Crohn's disease, or a healthy co-twin of an affected twin (not recorded which).

V is TRBV25-1 and J is TRBJ2-1. This CDR3 has 15 amino acids. Germline lookup yields CDR1 MGHDK and CDR2 SYGVNS. This chain's CDR3 is CASSDEHWTDHEQFF.

The V gene is TRBV20-1, the J gene TRBJ1-1; no DNA is available, so the TRBD1 call from TCRdb remains unchecked. CDR1 and CDR2 (germline): DFQATT, SNEGSKA (reference sequence). The CDR3 sequence is 17 residues long. This chain's CDR3 is CSARSFRQGGENTEAFF.

The J gene is TRBJ2-1, the V gene TRBV6-5; there is no DNA to check the TCRdb D call of TRBD2. The CDR3 is made up of 15 amino acids. Germline lookup yields CDR1 MNHEY and CDR2 SVGAGI. CDR3 residues: CASSYSTWSGGGQFF.

J is TRBJ1-2 and V is TRBV7-8; TCRdb returns TRBD1, unconfirmable since there is no DNA. Germline V lookup: CDR1 SGHVS, CDR2 FQNEAQ. This CDR3 has 19 residues. The CDR3 loop is CASSLAWGSTGGPYYGYTF. Together with reference TRBV7-8 and TRBJ1-2, the CDR3 gives the full variable domain: GAGVSQSPRYKVAKRGQDVALRCDPISGHVSLFWYQQALGQGPEFLTYFQNEAQLDKSGLPSDRFFAERPEGSVSTLKIQRTQQEDSAVYLCASSLAWGSTGGPYYGYTFGSGTRLTVV.

J is TRBJ2-7 and V is TRBV12-3 or TRBV12-4; TCRdb gives TRBD1 as the D gene, but with no DNA this cannot be confirmed. The CDR3 sequence is 12 residues long. The CDR3 reads CASSFRAAPRYF.

The chain joins TRBV6-6 to TRBJ2-7. This CDR3 is built from 13 residues. Germline V gene sequence: CDR1 MNHNY, CDR2 SVGAGI (reference sequence). Here the CDR3 reads CASNHQPIREQYF.

The V call is TRBV5-1, the J call TRBJ2-2; the D call of TRBD1 rests on TCRdb alone, since no DNA is present to check it. The germline gives CDR1 SGHRS, CDR2 YFSETQ. The CDR3 runs 17 residues. The CDR3 region is CASSQWTGARDTGELFF.

The J gene is TRBJ2-1, the V gene TRBV12-5; checking the TCRdb D call of TRBD2 is not possible without DNA. CDR3 size: 15 residues. Germline V gene sequence: CDR1 LGHNT, CDR2 FRNRAP. Here the CDR3 reads CASGFSGGAYNEQFF.

The chain has TRBV4-3 and TRBJ1-2; lacking DNA, the TRBD1 call made by TCRdb goes unchecked. The CDR3 is 14 amino acids. Germline loops: CDR1 LGHNA, CDR2 YSLEER. The CDR3 is CASSQDKGGYGYTF.

The chain employs TRBV14 and TRBJ1-1. CDR3 size: 13 residues. Germline CDR1 and CDR2: SGHDN and FVKESK. This CDR3 is CASSQSLYTEAFF.

The chain employs TRBV28 and TRBJ1-1. The CDR3 spans 13 residues. Per the germline V gene, CDR1 is MDHEN and CDR2 is SYDVKM. The CDR3 reads CASSLTRPSGAFF.

The chain joins TRBV7-3 to TRBJ2-3; TCRdb picks TRBD2, but there is no DNA to check that call. Germline lookup yields CDR1 SGHTA and CDR2 FQGTGA. This CDR3 spans 16 amino acids. This CDR3 is CASSLTFGGGIDTQYF.

The V call is TRBV4-2, the J call TRBJ1-5; TCRdb reports TRBD1, a call that lacks DNA to check it against. The CDR3 loop spans 16 amino acids. Germline-derived CDR1 and CDR2 are LGHNA and YNFKEQ. CDR3 amino acids: CASSQDGQGGNQPQHF.

The chain couples TRBV20-1 to TRBJ2-7. Germline lookup yields CDR1 DFQATT and CDR2 SNEGSKA (reference sequence). The length of the CDR3 is 13 residues. CDR3: CSVTNYGTYEQYF.

V gene TRBV7-3 combines with J gene TRBJ2-5; TCRdb selects TRBD1, and the lack of DNA leaves this call unchecked. There are 13 residues in the CDR3. Per the germline V gene, CDR1 is SGHTA and CDR2 is FQGTGA. The CDR3: CASSEGQGETQYF.

The chain couples TRBV4-3 to TRBJ2-1; the TRBD2 assignment by TCRdb is unverifiable without DNA. The germline V gene encodes CDR1 LGHNA and CDR2 YSLEER. This CDR3 contains 16 residues. The CDR3 sequence: CASSLSGLAENNEQFF.

CDR3: CASHIVDIADTIYF. The chain links TRBV7-9 to TRBJ1-3. Germline V gives CDR1 SEHNR, CDR2 FQNEAQ (reference sequence). The CDR3 is 14 amino acids.

J is TRBJ1-4 and V is TRBV7-2. The CDR3 consists of 15 residues. The germline V gene has CDR1 SGHTA and CDR2 FQGNSA. The CDR3 spells CASSLWGTTNEKLFF.

The chain couples TRBV9 to TRBJ1-1; no DNA is available, so the TRBD1 call from TCRdb remains unchecked. The CDR3 totals 17 residues. Looked up from germline, CDR1 is SGDLS and CDR2 is YYNGEE. The CDR3 sequence: CASSIGPSGTGDFEAFF.

The rearrangement joins TRBV29-1 to TRBJ2-2. Germline CDR1 and CDR2: SQVTM and ANQGSEA. The CDR3 extends over 12 amino acids. The CDR3 loop reads CSVEANTGELFF.

The V call is TRBV6-6, the J call TRBJ1-1; the D call of TRBD1 rests on TCRdb alone, since no DNA is present to check it. Per germline, CDR1 MNHNY and CDR2 SVGAGI (reference sequence). The CDR3 length is 14 residues. The CDR3 loop reads CASSGQGMNTEAFF.

The chain uses TRBV3-1 and TRBJ2-3; TCRdb selects TRBD1, and the lack of DNA leaves this call unchecked. The germline gives CDR1 LGHDT, CDR2 YNNKEL (reference sequence). The CDR3 contains 13 residues. CDR3 protein: CASSQVGGATQYF.

V gene TRBV4-2 combines with J gene TRBJ1-3. The CDR3 length is 16 residues. Germline V gene data show CDR1 as LGHNA and CDR2 as YNFKEQ. CDR3 amino acids: CASSQLTDGSGNTIYF.

The V gene is TRBV6-1, the J gene TRBJ2-7; TCRdb's assignment of TRBD1 cannot be checked, as there is no DNA. In germline, CDR1 is MNHNS, CDR2 SASEGT. The CDR3 runs to 14 residues. The CDR3 loop is CASSRGVLTYEQYF.